Following are 5 T cell receptor beta chains from one sample sequenced in a study of STAT3 mutations in large granular lymphocyte leukemia. General study findings and limits: In T-cell large granular lymphocyte leukemia, about half of patients showed multiple immunodominant subclonotypes.

Produced via immunoSEQ multiplex PCR; TCRdb's table is partial and in-frame only. Here the sample spans roughly 40,000 clones, approximately 90% being singletons. The antigens for these receptors are not known. The sample consisted of PBMCs. These receptor sequences come from a human donor with T large granular lymphocyte leukemia. Some clones in this sample may be carry-over from other donors' samples.

The chain combines TRBV11-3 with TRBJ2-1; tentative D call: TRBD2 (6 bases). The CDR3 runs to 13 residues. Between the trimmed V and J ends, which lost 6 bases and 9 bases, there was a span of 15 bases. Germline V lookup: CDR1 SGHNT, CDR2 YENEEA. In DNA form, the CDR3 reads TGTGCCAGCAGTCCCCTCCTCGGGAGTGAGCAGTTCTTC. This codes for CASSPLLGSEQFF.

V usage is TRBV7-9 and J usage is TRBJ1-6, with a tentative D call TRBD1 (5 bases). CDR3 length: 14 amino acids. Trimming removed 1 base at V and 9 bases at J, with 10 bases between. Germline V gene data show CDR1 as SEHNR and CDR2 as FQNEAQ (reference sequence). The DNA of the CDR3 is TGTGCCAGCAGCTTAGAAGGGGCGGGTTCACCCCTCCACTTT. This encodes CASSLEGAGSPLHF.

The chain recombines TRBV27 with TRBJ1-2, with D possibly TRBD1 on 5 matching bases. V lost 6 bases to trimming and J lost 6 bases, with 17 bases between them. CDR1 is MNHEY, CDR2 SMNVEV, per germline (reference sequence). The CDR3 spans 14 residues. This CDR3 is CASSPRWGWDGYTF. The CDR3, as DNA: TGTGCCAGCAGCCCCCGGTGGGGGTGGGATGGCTACACCTTC.

CDR3: CASSLRDRARDTQYF. The CDR3 coding sequence is TGTGCCAGCAGCCTCCGGGACAGGGCGAGAGATACGCAGTATTTT. The chain uses TRBV7-2 and TRBJ2-3; 9 bases are shared with TRBD1. The J segment lost 5 bases and the V segment lost 5 bases, leaving 8 bases of the junction unmatched. Germline V gives CDR1 SGHTA, CDR2 FQGNSA. The CDR3 loop spans 15 amino acids.

The CDR3: CASSQRLDSPLHF. The CDR3 nucleotides are TGTGCCAGCAGCCAACGTCTGGATTCACCCCTCCACTTT. This sequence joins TRBV14 and TRBJ1-6; D is unclear. Germline CDR1 is SGHDN and CDR2 is FVKESK. The V end lost 2 bases, the J end lost 8 bases, and 7 bases lay between the germline ends. This CDR3 has 13 amino acids.